Below are 3 T cell receptor beta chains sequenced from a single sample in a study of blood T cell repertoires in COVID-19. Repertoires were generated with immunoSEQ multiplex PCR, while TCRdb's copy carries only in-frame clones and drops some. In the table there are 50,000 or so clones, 75% to 90% of which are singletons. The sample taken for sequencing was peripheral blood. The receptor source for this set is a man in his 70s with acute or convalescent COVID-19.

This clone is a singleton in its sample. The chain has TRBV28 and TRBJ1-2; possibly TRBD1 for D (6 bases). The CDR3 runs 14 residues. Germline CDR1 reads MDHEN; CDR2 reads SYDVKM. V was pared by 3 bases and J by 2 bases, with 10 bases between. The CDR3 sequence is CASSLGDRNYGYTF. The CDR3 DNA reads TGTGCCAGCAGTTTGGGAGACAGGAACTATGGCTACACCTTC.

The DNA of the CDR3 is TGTGCCAGCAGTCTGGGGGGGAATGGGTATGGCTACACCTTC. The encoded protein is CASSLGGNGYGYTF. The chain carries TRBV5-4 and TRBJ1-2; perhaps TRBD1 as D (5 bases). Germline V lookup: CDR1 SGHNT, CDR2 YYREEE (reference sequence). Trimming took 5 bases from V and 5 from J, leaving 16 bases between them. The CDR3 is 14 amino acids.

The chain combines TRBV19 with TRBJ2-1, with 9 bases matching TRBD1. This CDR3 has 14 amino acids. Germline V CDR1 and CDR2: LNHDA, SQIVND (reference sequence). V shed 5 bases and J 7 bases; nucleotides not matched to a gene: 6. The CDR3 DNA reads as TGTGCCAGTAGTCCAAGGACAGGGGAGAATGAGCAGTTCTTC. This sequence encodes CASSPRTGENEQFF.